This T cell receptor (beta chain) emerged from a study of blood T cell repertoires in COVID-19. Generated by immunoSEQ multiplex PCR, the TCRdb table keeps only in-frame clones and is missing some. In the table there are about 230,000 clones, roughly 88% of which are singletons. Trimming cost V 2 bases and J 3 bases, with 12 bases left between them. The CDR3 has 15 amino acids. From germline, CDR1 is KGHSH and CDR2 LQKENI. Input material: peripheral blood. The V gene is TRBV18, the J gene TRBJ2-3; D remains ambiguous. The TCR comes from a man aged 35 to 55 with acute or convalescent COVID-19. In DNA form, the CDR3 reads TGTGCCAGCTCACCAGCAGCGTTGAATACAGATACGCAGTATTTT. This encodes CASSPAALNTDTQYF.